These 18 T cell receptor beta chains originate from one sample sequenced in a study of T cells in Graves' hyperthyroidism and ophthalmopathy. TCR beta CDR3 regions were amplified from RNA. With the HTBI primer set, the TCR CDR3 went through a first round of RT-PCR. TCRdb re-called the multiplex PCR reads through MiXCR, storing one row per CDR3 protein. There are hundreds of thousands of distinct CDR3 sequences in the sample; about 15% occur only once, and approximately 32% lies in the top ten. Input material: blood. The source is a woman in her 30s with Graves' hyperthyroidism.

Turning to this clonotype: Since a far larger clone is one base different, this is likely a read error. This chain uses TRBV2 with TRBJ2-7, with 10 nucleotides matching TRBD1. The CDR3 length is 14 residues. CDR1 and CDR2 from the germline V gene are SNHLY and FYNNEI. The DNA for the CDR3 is TGTGCCAGCAGTTTGACAGGGGGCTCATACGGGCAGTACTTC. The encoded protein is CASSLTGGSYGQYF. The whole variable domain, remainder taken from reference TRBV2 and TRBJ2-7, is EPEVTQTPSHQVTQMGQEVILRCVPISNHLYFYWYRQILGQKVEFLVSFYNNEISEKSEIFDDQFSVERPDGSNFTLKIRSTKLEDSAMYFCASSLTGGSYGQYFGPGTRLTVT.

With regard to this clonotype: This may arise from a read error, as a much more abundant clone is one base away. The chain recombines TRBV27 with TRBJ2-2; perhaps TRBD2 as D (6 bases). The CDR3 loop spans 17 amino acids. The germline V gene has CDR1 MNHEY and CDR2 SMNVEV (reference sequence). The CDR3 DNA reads TGTGCCAGCAGTCCGAAACTAGCTCCCGCGAACACCGGGGAGCTGCTTTTT. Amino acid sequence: CASSPKLAPANTGELLF.

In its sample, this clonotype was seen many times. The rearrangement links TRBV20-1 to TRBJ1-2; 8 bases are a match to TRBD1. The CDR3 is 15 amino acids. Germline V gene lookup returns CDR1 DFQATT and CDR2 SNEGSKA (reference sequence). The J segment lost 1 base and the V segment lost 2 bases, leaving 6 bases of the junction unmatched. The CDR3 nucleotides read TGCAGTGCTAGACGGACAGGGACCGTTAACTATGGCTACACCTTC. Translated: CSARRTGTVNYGYTF.

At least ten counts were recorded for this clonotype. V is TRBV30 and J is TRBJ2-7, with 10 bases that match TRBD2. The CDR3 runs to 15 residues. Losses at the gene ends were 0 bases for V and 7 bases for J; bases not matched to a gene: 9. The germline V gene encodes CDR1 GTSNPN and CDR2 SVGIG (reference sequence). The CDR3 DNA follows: TGTGCCTGGAGTGTACGGAGCGGGAGGGGGCGAGAGCAGTACTTC. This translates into CAWSVRSGRGREQYF.

As DNA, the CDR3 is TGTGCCAGCAGCTTAGGGGGTGGCGAGTACGAGCAGTACTTC. Protein: CASSLGGGEYEQYF. The gene calls are TRBV11-2 and TRBJ2-7; D gene ambiguous. The CDR3 runs 14 residues. Germline V lookup: CDR1 SGHAT, CDR2 FQNNGV. Trimming removed 1 base from V and 4 bases from J, with 11 bases in between.

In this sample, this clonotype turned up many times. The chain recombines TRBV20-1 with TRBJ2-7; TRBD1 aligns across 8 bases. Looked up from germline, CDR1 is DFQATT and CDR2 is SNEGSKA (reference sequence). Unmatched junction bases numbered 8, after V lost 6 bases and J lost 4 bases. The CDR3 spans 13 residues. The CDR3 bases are TGCAGTGCCAGGACAGGGTACGGTTACGAGCAGTACTTC. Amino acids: CSARTGYGYEQYF.

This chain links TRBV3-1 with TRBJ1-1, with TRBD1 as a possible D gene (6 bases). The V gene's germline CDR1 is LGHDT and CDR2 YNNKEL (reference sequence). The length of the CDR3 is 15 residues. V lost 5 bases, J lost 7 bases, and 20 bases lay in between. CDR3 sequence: CASSSIPGTPNEAFF. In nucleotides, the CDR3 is TGTGCCAGCAGCAGCATCCCCGGGACACCAAATGAAGCTTTCTTT.

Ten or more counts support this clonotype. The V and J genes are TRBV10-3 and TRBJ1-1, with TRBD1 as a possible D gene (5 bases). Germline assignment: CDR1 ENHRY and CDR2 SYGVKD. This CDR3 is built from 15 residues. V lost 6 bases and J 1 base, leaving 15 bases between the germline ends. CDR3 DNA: TGTGCCATCAGGAAGGCGGGGGAACCGAACACTGAAGCTTTCTTT. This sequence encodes CAIRKAGEPNTEAFF.

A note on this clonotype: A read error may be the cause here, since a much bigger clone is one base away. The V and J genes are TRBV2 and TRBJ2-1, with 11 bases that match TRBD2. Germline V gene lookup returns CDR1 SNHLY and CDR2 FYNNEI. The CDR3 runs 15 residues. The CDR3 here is CDSPPLAGAYNEQFF. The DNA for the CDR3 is TGTGACAGCCCGCCACTAGCGGGAGCCTACAATGAGCAGTTCTTC.

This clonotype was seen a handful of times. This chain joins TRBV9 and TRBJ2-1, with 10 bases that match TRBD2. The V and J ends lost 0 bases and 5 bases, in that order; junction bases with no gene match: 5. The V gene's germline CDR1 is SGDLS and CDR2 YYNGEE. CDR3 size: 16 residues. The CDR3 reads CASSVGTSGYNNEQFF. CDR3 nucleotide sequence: TGTGCCAGCAGCGTAGGGACTAGCGGATATAACAATGAGCAGTTCTTC.

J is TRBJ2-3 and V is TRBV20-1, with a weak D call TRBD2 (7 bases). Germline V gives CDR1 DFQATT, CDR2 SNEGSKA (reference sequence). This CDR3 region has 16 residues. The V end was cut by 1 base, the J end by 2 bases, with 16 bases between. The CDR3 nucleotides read TGCAGTGCTAGAGTGTGGGGGGGCGCGATCACAGATACGCAGTATTTT. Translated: CSARVWGGAITDTQYF.

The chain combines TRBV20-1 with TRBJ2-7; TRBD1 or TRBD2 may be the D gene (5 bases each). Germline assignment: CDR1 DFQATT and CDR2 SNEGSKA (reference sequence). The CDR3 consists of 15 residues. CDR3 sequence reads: CILWKGSLLFYEQYF. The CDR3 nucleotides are TGCATTCTGTGGAAGGGGAGCTTGCTTTTCTACGAGCAGTACTTC.

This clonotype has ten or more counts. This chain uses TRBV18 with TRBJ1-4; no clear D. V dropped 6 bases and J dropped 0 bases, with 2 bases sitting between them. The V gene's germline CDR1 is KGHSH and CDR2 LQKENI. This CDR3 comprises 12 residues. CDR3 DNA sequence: TGTGCCAGCTCGGCAACTAATGAAAAACTGTTTTTT. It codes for CASSATNEKLFF.

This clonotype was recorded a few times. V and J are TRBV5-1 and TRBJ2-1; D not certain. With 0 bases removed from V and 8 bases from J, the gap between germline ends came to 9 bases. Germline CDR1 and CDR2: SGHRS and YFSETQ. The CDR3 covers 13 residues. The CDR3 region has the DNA TGCGCCAGCAGCTTGGCCGGTTCTTATGAGCAGTTCTTC. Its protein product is CASSLAGSYEQFF.

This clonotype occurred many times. The CDR3 loop is CASSIGTPGPYTQYF. The CDR3 DNA reads as TGTGCCAGCAGTATCGGGACTCCGGGGCCCTATACGCAGTATTTT. V and J are TRBV7-2 and TRBJ2-3, with D tentatively TRBD2 (6 bases). CDR1 and CDR2 (germline): SGHTA, FQGNSA. Trimming cost V 6 bases and J 7 bases, with 20 bases left between them. The CDR3 has 15 amino acids. Full variable domain (remainder filled in from reference TRBV7-2 and TRBJ2-3): GAGVSQSPSNKVTEKGKDVELRCDPISGHTALYWYRQSLGQGLEFLIYFQGNSAPDKSGLPSDRFSAERTGGSVSTLTIQRTQQEDSAVYLCASSIGTPGPYTQYFGPGTRLTVL.

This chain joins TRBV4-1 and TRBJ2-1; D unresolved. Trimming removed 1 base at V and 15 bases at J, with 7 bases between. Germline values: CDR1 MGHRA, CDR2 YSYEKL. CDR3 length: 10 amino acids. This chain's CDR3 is CASSQAGRFF. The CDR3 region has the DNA TGCGCCAGCAGCCAAGCTGGGCGGTTCTTC.

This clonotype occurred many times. CDR3 sequence reads: CASGTVYSNQPQHF. The CDR3, as DNA: TGTGCCAGCGGAACAGTTTATAGCAATCAGCCCCAGCATTTT. The J gene is TRBJ1-5, the V gene TRBV6-1; no clear D. CDR1 and CDR2 from the germline V gene are MNHNS and SASEGT. Trimming shortened V by 8 bases and J by 0 bases, and 11 bases separated the two germline ends. The CDR3 contains 14 residues.

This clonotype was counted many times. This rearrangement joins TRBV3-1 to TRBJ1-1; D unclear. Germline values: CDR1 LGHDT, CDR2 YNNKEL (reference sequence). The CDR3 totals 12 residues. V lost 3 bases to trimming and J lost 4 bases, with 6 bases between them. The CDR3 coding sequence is TGTGCCAGCAGCCAGGGCCGCACTGAAGCTTTCTTT. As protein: CASSQGRTEAFF.